This TCR beta chain was sequenced during a study of CD8+ T cells in alopecia areata. Study-wide context: Administration of oral tofacitinib to treated patients was at 5 to 10 mg twice daily. General study findings and limits: Greater clonality was observed in lesional scalp samples, especially alopecia totalis/universalis, versus normal scalp. Patients shared TCRs less clearly than mice did, possibly for HLA-related reasons.

Worth noting for this clone: Its antigen is not identified.

The germline gives CDR1 GTSNPN, CDR2 SVGIG (reference sequence). V was shortened by 3 bases and J by 5 bases, with 14 bases between the two germline ends. The CDR3 has 13 amino acids. Lesional scalp punch biopsies and peripheral blood came from alopecia areata patients. The sequencing template was cDNA reverse transcribed from extracted RNA. Assay: immunoSEQ multiplex PCR; the TCRdb copy retains only in-frame clones and omits some. The sample has about 180,000 clones; over 55% are singletons. The V gene is TRBV30, the J gene TRBJ2-7; D tentatively fits TRBD1 or TRBD2 (5 bases each). This TCR was sampled from a human donor with alopecia areata. Sample: CD4+ T cells sorted from blood, taken at week 0. CDR3 amino acids: CAWSGLGVDEQYF. The CDR3 DNA follows: TGTGCCTGGAGCGGCCTGGGGGTTGACGAGCAGTACTTC.